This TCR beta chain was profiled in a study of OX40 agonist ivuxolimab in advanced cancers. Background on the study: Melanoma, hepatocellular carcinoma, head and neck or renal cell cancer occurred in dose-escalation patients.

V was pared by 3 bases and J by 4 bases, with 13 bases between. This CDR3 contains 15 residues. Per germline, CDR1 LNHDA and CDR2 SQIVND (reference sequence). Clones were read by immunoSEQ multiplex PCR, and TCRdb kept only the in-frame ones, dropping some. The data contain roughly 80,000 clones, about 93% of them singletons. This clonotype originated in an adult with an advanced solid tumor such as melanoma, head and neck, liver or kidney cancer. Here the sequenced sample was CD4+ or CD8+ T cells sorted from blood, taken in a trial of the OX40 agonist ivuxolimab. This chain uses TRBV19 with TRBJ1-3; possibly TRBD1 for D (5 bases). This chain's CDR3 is CASSIQGEVGNTIYF. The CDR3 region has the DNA TGTGCCAGTAGTATCCAGGGAGAGGTCGGAAACACCATATATTTT. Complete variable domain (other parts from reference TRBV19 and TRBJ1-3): DGGITQSPKYLFRKEGQNVTLSCEQNLNHDAMYWYRQDPGQGLRLIYYSQIVNDFQKGDIAEGYSVSREKKESFPLTVTSAQKNPTAFYLCASSIQGEVGNTIYFGEGSWLTVV.